The next 17 T cell receptor beta chains were all read from a single sample in a study of CXCR3-negative and CXCR3-positive naive CD8 T cells. Antigens of these TCRs are unknown. The libraries of TRB cDNA were prepared using 5' RACE with UMI labels. TCRdb reprocessed the 5' RACE reads and keeps a single row for each CDR3 protein, giving no DNA. This table lists roughly 61,000 distinct CDR3 sequences. The study's findings and limits: Naive cells positive for CXCR3 carried more hydrophobic TRB CDR3s than CXCR3-negative ones.

Material for sequencing was naive CXCR3+ CD8+ T cells from blood. The subset was: CD45RO-CCR7+CD27+CD95- naive CD8+ T cells expressing CXCR3 (TNR3+). The receptor set was obtained from a human donor in good health. Some clones in this sample may be carry-over from other donors' samples.

The chain couples TRBV20-1 to TRBJ2-3; TCRdb gives TRBD2 as the D gene, but with no DNA this cannot be confirmed. The CDR3 is made up of 14 amino acids. The germline V gene encodes CDR1 DFQATT and CDR2 SNEGSKA (reference sequence). This CDR3 reads CSASRLAGDYTQYF.

V usage is TRBV6-2 or TRBV6-3 and J usage is TRBJ1-1; TCRdb picks TRBD1, but there is no DNA to check that call. The CDR3 loop spans 12 amino acids. From germline, CDR1 is MNHEY and CDR2 SVGEGT. The CDR3 loop reads CASRDRVTEAFF.

The chain joins TRBV7-7 to TRBJ2-1; the TCRdb call, TRBD1, lacks DNA for checking. In germline, CDR1 is SSHAT, CDR2 FNYEAQ (reference sequence). This CDR3 contains 15 residues. CDR3 protein: CASSPAWRPYNEQFF.

The rearrangement joins TRBV28 to TRBJ2-7; the D call of TRBD1 rests on TCRdb alone, since no DNA is present to check it. Germline V gene sequence: CDR1 MDHEN, CDR2 SYDVKM. The CDR3 totals 15 residues. The CDR3 is CASSPRDRGVYEQYF. Together with reference TRBV28 and TRBJ2-7, the CDR3 gives the full variable domain: DVKVTQSSRYLVKRTGEKVFLECVQDMDHENMFWYRQDPGLGLRLIYFSYDVKMKEKGDIPEGYSVSREKKERFSLILESASTNQTSMYLCASSPRDRGVYEQYFGPGTRLTVT.

The rearrangement uses TRBV6-2 or TRBV6-3 and TRBJ1-1. This CDR3 has 15 amino acids. Germline CDR1 MNHEY, CDR2 SVGEGT. This CDR3 is CASSEEAWGPTEAFF.

The gene calls are TRBV10-3 and TRBJ1-1; TCRdb indicates TRBD1, and absent DNA this call remains unverified. The CDR3 has 14 amino acids. Germline V gives CDR1 ENHRY, CDR2 SYGVKD. The CDR3 spells CAISADRMNTEAFF.

This chain uses TRBV2 with TRBJ2-5; TCRdb calls TRBD2, which cannot be checked without DNA. CDR1 is SNHLY, CDR2 FYNNEI, per germline. The CDR3 runs to 12 residues. This CDR3 is CASRGLLETQYF.

The chain carries TRBV10-3 and TRBJ2-7; TCRdb's D call, TRBD1, is unchecked because there is no DNA. Germline lookup yields CDR1 ENHRY and CDR2 SYGVKD. The CDR3 covers 12 residues. The CDR3 spells CAISEWGYEQYF.

The rearrangement uses TRBV7-9 and TRBJ2-5; without DNA, the TCRdb call of TRBD1 cannot be checked. This CDR3 spans 16 amino acids. Per germline, CDR1 SEHNR and CDR2 FQNEAQ (reference sequence). CDR3 amino acids: CASSSPGTGGLETQYF. The whole variable domain, remainder taken from reference TRBV7-9 and TRBJ2-5, is DTGVSQNPRHKITKRGQNVTFRCDPISEHNRLYWYRQTLGQGPEFLTYFQNEAQLEKSRLLSDRFSAERPKGSFSTLEIQRTEQGDSAMYLCASSSPGTGGLETQYFGPGTRLLVL.

The chain's CDR3 is CASRFGQETQYF. The rearrangement joins TRBV12-3 or TRBV12-4 to TRBJ2-5. The CDR3 consists of 12 residues.

The genes are TRBV11-2 and TRBJ2-2; the D call from TCRdb, TRBD1, cannot be confirmed without DNA. The CDR3 is 15 amino acids. The germline V gene encodes CDR1 SGHAT and CDR2 FQNNGV. This CDR3 is CASSFYRGNTGELFF.

The rearrangement joins TRBV2 to TRBJ2-1. Looked up from germline, CDR1 is SNHLY and CDR2 is FYNNEI. The CDR3 extends over 13 amino acids. The CDR3 is CASSEWLGDEQFF.

V gene TRBV2 combines with J gene TRBJ2-1; TCRdb reports TRBD2, a call that lacks DNA to check it against. This CDR3 is built from 14 residues. From germline, CDR1 is SNHLY and CDR2 FYNNEI. The chain's CDR3 is CASSGRLERNEQFF.

The rearrangement links TRBV19 to TRBJ2-1; the TRBD1 assignment by TCRdb is unverifiable without DNA. Per the germline V gene, CDR1 is LNHDA and CDR2 is SQIVND (reference sequence). This CDR3 spans 13 amino acids. The CDR3: CASSTRRANEQFF.

The chain combines TRBV29-1 with TRBJ2-3; the TRBD1 assignment by TCRdb is unverifiable without DNA. The germline gives CDR1 SQVTM, CDR2 ANQGSEA. This CDR3 has 16 residues. The chain's CDR3 is CSVVREFARGTDTQYF.

The genes are TRBV29-1 and TRBJ1-1; TCRdb outputs TRBD1, but without DNA this stays unchecked. The germline V gene encodes CDR1 SQVTM and CDR2 ANQGSEA. The CDR3 totals 13 residues. The CDR3 here is CSGPRDRGTEAFF.

The V call is TRBV6-2 or TRBV6-3, the J call TRBJ2-1; TCRdb gives TRBD2 as the D gene, but with no DNA this cannot be confirmed. CDR1 and CDR2 (germline): MNHEY, SVGEGT. This CDR3 is 14 amino acids long. CDR3 loop: CASNMASGHNEQFF.